This entry is about one T cell receptor (beta chain). Its antigen is unidentified. These data originate in a study of neoadjuvant nivolumab and ipilimumab in lung cancer. General observations from the study: Only two of four nivolumab-treated tumors gained richness and clonality by surgery. Only a small number of samples underwent TCR sequencing.

The CDR3 is 16 amino acids. With 2 bases removed from V and 2 bases from J, the gap between germline ends came to 14 bases. Germline CDR1 MNHNY, CDR2 SVGAGI (reference sequence). Measured with immunoSEQ multiplex PCR; TCRdb has only the in-frame clones, and not every one. The repertoire includes 2,500 to 4,000 clones, 88% of them detected once, and roughly 0.9% sits in the top ten. Specimen: tumor tissue, collected after neoadjuvant nivolumab, alone or with ipilimumab, at or shortly before surgery. The TCR originated in an adult with non-small cell lung cancer. The chain uses TRBV6-6 and TRBJ2-3; D is ambiguous. CDR3 nucleotide sequence: TGTGCCAGCAGTTACGAGGCTAGGCAAAACACAGATACGCAGTATTTT. Translated, it gives CASSYEARQNTDTQYF.